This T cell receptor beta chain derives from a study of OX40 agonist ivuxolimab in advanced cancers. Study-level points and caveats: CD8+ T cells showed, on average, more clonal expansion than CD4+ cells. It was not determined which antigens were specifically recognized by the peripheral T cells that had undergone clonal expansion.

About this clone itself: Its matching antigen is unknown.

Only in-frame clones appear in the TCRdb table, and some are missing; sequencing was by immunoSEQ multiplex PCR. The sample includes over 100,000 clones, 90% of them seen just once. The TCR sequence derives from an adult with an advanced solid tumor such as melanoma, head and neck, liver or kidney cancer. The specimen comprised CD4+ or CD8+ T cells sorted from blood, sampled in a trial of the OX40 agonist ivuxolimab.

The CDR3 region has the DNA TGTGCCAGCAGTTTATCGGGACAGGGGAATTATGGCTACACCTTC. Translating gives CASSLSGQGNYGYTF. This chain joins TRBV27 and TRBJ1-2; the match to TRBD1 covers 10 bases. This CDR3 comprises 15 residues. J was trimmed by 5 bases and V by 0 bases; bases with no gene match: 3. Germline V gene data show CDR1 as MNHEY and CDR2 as SMNVEV (reference sequence).